This record concerns one T cell receptor (beta chain) sequence. The entry originates in a study of patients and donors after allogeneic stem cell transplantation. CDR1 and CDR2 (germline): KGHDR, SFDVKD. The V and J ends lost 2 bases and 7 bases respectively, with 13 bases between them. The CDR3 is 14 amino acids. TCRdb reprocessed the RT-PCR reads via MiXCR and lists one record per CDR3 protein. This table holds about 160,000 distinct CDR3 sequences, about a quarter found once. Material: blood, either unsorted or a sorted T cell fraction (not recorded which). The rearrangement uses TRBV24-1 and TRBJ2-5; the D is unclear. The source is a human donor who was either an allogeneic HSCT recipient or a stem cell or donor lymphocyte infusion donor (not recorded which). It is not recorded whose cells these are; they may come from a transplant donor. The CDR3 nucleotides read TGTGCCACCAGTGATTCGGGCCGAGCAGGGACCCAGTACTTC. Its protein product is CATSDSGRAGTQYF.